One and the same sample provided the 2 T cell receptor beta chains below, sequenced in a study of vaccination effects on CD4 cells after COVID-19. Culture lasted 10 days before CD4+ T cell isolation. The person was diagnosed with PCR-confirmed SARS-CoV-2 infection between March and December 2020. Each participant received a vaccine that was either BNT162b2 or mRNA-1273, given as two doses. Their cognate antigens are unknown. Measured with immunoSEQ multiplex PCR; TCRdb has only the in-frame clones, and not every one. The data show about 50,000 clones, over 60% seen once. Sequences were derived from CD4+ T cells from PBMCs cultured without peptide, sampled after COVID-19 vaccination. Receptors originate from a human donor who had a prior SARS-CoV-2 infection.

The chain combines TRBV7-6 with TRBJ2-3; D possibly corresponds to TRBD1 (5 bases). The CDR3 runs to 14 residues. Germline V gives CDR1 SGHVS, CDR2 FNYEAQ. The ends were cut back, 2 bases at V and 2 bases at J, with 8 bases in the middle. The CDR3 reads CASSLSGATDTQYF. CDR3 in DNA: TGTGCCAGCAGCTTAAGTGGGGCCACAGATACGCAGTATTTT.

This rearrangement joins TRBV27 to TRBJ2-7; TRBD1 agrees at 9 bases. The CDR3 loop spans 16 amino acids. V lost 5 bases and J lost 7; bases outside the gene matches: 15. Germline CDR1 reads MNHEY; CDR2 reads SMNVEV (reference sequence). The CDR3 sequence: CASSQSGTGNMREQYF. CDR3 in DNA: TGTGCCAGCAGTCAATCCGGGACAGGGAATATGAGGGAGCAGTACTTC.